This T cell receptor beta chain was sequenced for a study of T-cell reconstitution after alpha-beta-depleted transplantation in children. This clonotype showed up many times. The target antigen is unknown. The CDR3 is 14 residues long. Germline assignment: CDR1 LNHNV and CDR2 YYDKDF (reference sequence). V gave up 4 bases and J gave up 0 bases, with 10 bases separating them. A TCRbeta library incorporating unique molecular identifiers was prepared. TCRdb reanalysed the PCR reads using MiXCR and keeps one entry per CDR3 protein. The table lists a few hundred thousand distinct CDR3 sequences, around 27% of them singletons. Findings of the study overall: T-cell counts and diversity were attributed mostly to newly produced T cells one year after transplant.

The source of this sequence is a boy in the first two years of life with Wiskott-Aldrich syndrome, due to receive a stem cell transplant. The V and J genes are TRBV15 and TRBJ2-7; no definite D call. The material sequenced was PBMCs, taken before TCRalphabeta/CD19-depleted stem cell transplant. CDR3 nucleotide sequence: TGTGCCACCAGCACGACGTGGGACTCCTACGAGCAGTACTTC. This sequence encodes CATSTTWDSYEQYF. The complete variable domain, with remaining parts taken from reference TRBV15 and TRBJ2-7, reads DAMVIQNPRYQVTQFGKPVTLSCSQTLNHNVMYWYQQKSSQAPKLLFHYYDKDFNNEADTPDNFQSRRPNTSFCFLDIRSPGLGDTAMYLCATSTTWDSYEQYFGPGTRLTVT.